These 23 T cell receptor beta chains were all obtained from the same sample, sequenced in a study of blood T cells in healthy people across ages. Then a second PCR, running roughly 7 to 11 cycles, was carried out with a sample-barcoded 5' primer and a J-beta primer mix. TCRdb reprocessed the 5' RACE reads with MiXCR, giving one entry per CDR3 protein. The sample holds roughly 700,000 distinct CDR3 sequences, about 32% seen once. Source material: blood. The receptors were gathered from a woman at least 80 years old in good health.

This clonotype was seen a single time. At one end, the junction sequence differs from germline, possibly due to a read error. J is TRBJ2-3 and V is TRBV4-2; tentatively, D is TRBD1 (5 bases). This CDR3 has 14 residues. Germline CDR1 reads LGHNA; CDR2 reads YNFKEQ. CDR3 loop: CAGSQVDSADTQYF. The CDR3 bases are TGTGCCGGCAGCCAGGTAGACAGCGCAGATACGCAGTATTTT.

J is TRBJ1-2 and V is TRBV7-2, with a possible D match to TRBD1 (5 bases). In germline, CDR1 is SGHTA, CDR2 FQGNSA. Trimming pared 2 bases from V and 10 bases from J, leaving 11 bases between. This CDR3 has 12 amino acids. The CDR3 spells CASSLNRRVYTF. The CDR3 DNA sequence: TGTGCCAGCAGCTTAAACAGGCGGGTCTACACCTTC.

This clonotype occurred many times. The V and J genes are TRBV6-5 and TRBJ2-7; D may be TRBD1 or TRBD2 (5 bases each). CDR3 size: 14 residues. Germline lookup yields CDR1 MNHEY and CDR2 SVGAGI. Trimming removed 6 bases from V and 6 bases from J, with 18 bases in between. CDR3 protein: CASSRDSWGSEQYF. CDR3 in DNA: TGTGCCAGCAGCCGCGACAGTTGGGGGAGCGAGCAGTACTTC.

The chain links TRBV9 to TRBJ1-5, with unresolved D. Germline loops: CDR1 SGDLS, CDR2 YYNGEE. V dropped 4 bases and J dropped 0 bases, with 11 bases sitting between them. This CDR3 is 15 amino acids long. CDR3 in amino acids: CASSPDANSNQPQHF. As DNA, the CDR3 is TGTGCCAGCAGCCCCGACGCTAATAGCAATCAGCCCCAGCATTTT.

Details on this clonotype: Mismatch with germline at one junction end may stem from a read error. The CDR3 DNA sequence: TGTGCCAGCAGACCCACAGGGGGGGAGGAAAAACCGTTTTTT. Translated: CASRPTGGEEKPFF. V gene TRBV28 combines with J gene TRBJ1-4, with 8 bases that match TRBD1. CDR1 and CDR2 from the germline V gene are MDHEN and SYDVKM. The CDR3 totals 14 residues.

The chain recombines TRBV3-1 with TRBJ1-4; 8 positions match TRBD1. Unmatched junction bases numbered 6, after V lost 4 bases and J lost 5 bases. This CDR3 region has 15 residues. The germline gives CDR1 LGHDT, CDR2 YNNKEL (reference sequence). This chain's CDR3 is CASSPRTGFNEKLFF. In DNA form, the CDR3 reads TGTGCCAGCAGCCCCCGGACAGGGTTCAATGAAAAACTGTTTTTT.

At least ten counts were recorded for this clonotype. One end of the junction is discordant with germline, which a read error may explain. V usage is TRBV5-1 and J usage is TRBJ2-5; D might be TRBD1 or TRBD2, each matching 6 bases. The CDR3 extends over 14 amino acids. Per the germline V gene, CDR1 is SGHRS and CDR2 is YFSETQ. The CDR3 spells CASSLGGPQETQYF. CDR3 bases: TGTGCCAGCAGCCTCGGGGGCCCCCAAGAGACCCAGTACTTC.

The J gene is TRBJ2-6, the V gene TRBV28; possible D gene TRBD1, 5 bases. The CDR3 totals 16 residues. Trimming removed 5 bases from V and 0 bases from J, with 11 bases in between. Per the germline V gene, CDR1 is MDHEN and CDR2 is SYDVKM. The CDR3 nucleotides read TGTGCCAGCAGTGTGGGGCAACTCTCTGGGGCCAACGTCCTGACTTTC. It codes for CASSVGQLSGANVLTF.

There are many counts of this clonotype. The CDR3 bases are TGTGCCAGCTCACCACCGAGGGATTACTATGGCTACACCTTC. Translated, it gives CASSPPRDYYGYTF. The rearrangement joins TRBV18 to TRBJ1-2; D is ambiguous. The CDR3 runs to 14 residues. Deletions cut 0 bases from V and 3 bases from J, with 8 bases between. Germline V gives CDR1 KGHSH, CDR2 LQKENI.

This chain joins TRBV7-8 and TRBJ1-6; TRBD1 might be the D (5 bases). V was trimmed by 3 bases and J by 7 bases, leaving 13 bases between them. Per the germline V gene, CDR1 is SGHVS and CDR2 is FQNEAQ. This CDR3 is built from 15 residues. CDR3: CASSLVGEGNSPLHF. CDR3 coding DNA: TGTGCCAGCAGCTTGGTAGGGGAAGGGAATTCACCCCTCCACTTT.

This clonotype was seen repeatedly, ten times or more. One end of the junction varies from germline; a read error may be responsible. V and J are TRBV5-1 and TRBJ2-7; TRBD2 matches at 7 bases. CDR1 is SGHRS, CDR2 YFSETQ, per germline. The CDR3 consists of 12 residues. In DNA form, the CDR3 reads TGTGCCAGCAGTTTGAGCGGGAATGAGCAGTACTTC. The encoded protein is CASSLSGNEQYF. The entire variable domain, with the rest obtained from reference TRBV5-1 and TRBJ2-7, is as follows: KAGVTQTPRYLIKTRGQQVTLSCSPISGHRSVSWYQQTPGQGLQFLFEYFSETQRNKGNFPGRFSGRQFSNSRSEMNVSTLELGDSALYLCASSLSGNEQYFGPGTRLTVT.

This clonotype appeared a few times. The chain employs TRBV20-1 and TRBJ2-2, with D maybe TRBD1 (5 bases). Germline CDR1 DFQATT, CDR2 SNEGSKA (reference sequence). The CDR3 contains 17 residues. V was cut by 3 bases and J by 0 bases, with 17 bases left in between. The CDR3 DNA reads TGCAGTGCTAGGACCCAACAGGTTACCGCGAACACCGGGGAGCTGTTTTTT. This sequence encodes CSARTQQVTANTGELFF.

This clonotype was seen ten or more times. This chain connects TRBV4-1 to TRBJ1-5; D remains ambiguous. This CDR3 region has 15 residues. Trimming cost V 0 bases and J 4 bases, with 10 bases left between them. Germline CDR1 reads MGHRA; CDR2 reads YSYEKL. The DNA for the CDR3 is TGCGCCAGCAGCCAAGATCCGGTTGTAAATCAGCCCCAGCATTTT. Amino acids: CASSQDPVVNQPQHF.

The CDR3 is CASSQRTASYEQYF. CDR3 DNA sequence: TGTGCCAGCAGTCAGAGGACAGCCTCCTACGAGCAGTACTTC. V usage is TRBV12-3 or TRBV12-4 and J usage is TRBJ2-7; D is perhaps TRBD1 (6 bases). There are 14 residues in the CDR3. Trimming pared 5 bases from V and 0 bases from J, leaving 11 bases between.

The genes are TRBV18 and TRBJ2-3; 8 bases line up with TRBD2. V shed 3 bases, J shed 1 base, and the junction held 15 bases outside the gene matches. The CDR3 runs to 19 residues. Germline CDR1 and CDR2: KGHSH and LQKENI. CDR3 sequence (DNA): TGTGCCAGCTCACCCGAAGCGGCGGGGGGCGCCTCACGCACAGATACGCAGTATTTT. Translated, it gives CASSPEAAGGASRTDTQYF.

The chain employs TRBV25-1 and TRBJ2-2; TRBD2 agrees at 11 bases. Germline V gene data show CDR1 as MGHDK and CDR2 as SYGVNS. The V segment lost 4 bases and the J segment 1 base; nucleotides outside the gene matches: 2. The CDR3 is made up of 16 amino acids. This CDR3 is CASSVTSGGNTGELFF. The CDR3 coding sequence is TGTGCCAGCAGTGTAACTAGCGGGGGGAACACCGGGGAGCTGTTTTTT.

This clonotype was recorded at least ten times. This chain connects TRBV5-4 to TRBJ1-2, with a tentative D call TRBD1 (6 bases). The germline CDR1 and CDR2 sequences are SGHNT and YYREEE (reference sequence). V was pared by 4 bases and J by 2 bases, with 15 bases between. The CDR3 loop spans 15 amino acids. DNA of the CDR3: TGTGCCAGCAGCGCCGCCCGGCAGGGGAACTATGGCTACACCTTC. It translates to CASSAARQGNYGYTF.

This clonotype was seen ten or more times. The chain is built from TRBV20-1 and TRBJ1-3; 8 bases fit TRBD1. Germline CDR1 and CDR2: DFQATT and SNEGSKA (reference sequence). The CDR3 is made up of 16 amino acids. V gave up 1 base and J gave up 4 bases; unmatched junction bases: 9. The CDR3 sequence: CSARGAGGGRGNTIYF. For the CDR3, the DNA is TGCAGTGCTAGAGGCGCAGGGGGCGGGAGAGGAAACACCATATATTTT.

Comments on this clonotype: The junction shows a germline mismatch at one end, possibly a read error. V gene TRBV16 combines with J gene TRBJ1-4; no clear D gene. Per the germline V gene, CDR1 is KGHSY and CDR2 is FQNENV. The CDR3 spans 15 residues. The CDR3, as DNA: TGTGTCAGCACCTCCGCGGCAGGAGATAATGAAAAACTGTTTTTT. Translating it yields CVSTSAAGDNEKLFF.

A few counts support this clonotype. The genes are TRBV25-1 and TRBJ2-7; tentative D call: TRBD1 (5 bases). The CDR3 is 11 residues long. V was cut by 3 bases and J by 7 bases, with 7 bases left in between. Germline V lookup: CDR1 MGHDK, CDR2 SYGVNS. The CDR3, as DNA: TGTGCCAGCAGTGACCGACAGGAGCAGTACTTC. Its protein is CASSDRQEQYF.

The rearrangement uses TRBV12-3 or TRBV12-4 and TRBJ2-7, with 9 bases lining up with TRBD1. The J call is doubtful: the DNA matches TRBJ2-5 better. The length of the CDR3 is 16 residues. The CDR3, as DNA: TGTGCCAGCAGTTTTCAAGGGACAGGGCTTCCAGAGACCCAGTACTTC. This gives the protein CASSFQGTGLPETQYF.

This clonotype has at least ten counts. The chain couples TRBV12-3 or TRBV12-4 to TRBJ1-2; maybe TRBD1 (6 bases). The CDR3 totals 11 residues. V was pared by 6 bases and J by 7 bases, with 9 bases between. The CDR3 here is CASRSRGGYTF. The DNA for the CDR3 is TGTGCCAGCAGAAGCAGGGGTGGCTACACCTTC.

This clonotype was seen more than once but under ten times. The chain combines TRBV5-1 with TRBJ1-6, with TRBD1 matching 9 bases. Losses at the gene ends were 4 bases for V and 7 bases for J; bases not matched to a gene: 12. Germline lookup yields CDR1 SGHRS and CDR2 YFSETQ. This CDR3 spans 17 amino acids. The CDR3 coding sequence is TGCGCCAGCAGCCCAGCGTCAAGGACAGGGGTAAATTCACCCCTCCACTTT. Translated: CASSPASRTGVNSPLHF.